One and the same sample provided the 27 T cell receptor beta chains below, sequenced in a study of blood T cell repertoires in COVID-19. Assay: immunoSEQ multiplex PCR; the TCRdb copy retains only in-frame clones and omits some. This table has about 90,000 clones, over 70% appearing once. Material for sequencing was peripheral blood. All receptors come from a man of 80 years or more with active or convalescent COVID-19.

This clone was found a few times. The CDR3 loop reads CASSQDAGGYSGYTF. CDR3 sequence (DNA): TGCGCCAGCAGCCAAGACGCCGGGGGGTATTCTGGCTACACCTTC. V and J are TRBV4-1 and TRBJ1-2; D is possibly TRBD1 (5 bases). Germline CDR1 is MGHRA and CDR2 is YSYEKL. Trimming pared 0 bases from V and 7 bases from J, leaving 15 bases between. This CDR3 has 15 residues.

This chain links TRBV28 with TRBJ2-5, with TRBD1 matching 10 bases. With V trimmed by 2 bases and J by 6 bases, 6 bases remained unmatched. The CDR3 spans 15 residues. Germline V gene data show CDR1 as MDHEN and CDR2 as SYDVKM. For the CDR3, the DNA is TGTGCCAGCAGTTTAGAGGGACAGGGGACAAAGACCCAGTACTTC. Residues: CASSLEGQGTKTQYF.

The count of this clone is one. The chain uses TRBV12-3 or TRBV12-4 and TRBJ1-1; 7 positions match TRBD1. The V segment lost 3 bases and the J segment 5 bases; nucleotides outside the gene matches: 0. This CDR3 has 12 amino acids. CDR3 nucleotides: TGTGCCAGCAGTTTGGGACAGACTGAAGCTTTCTTT. Translating it yields CASSLGQTEAFF.

CDR3 region: CASSPGRGGDNEKLFF. The CDR3 region has the DNA TGTGCCAGCAGCCCAGGGAGGGGAGGGGATAATGAAAAACTGTTTTTT. The chain combines TRBV7-9 with TRBJ1-4; D is possibly TRBD1 (5 bases). The CDR3 covers 16 residues. Germline values: CDR1 SEHNR, CDR2 FQNEAQ (reference sequence). The ends were cut back, 5 bases at V and 4 bases at J, with 17 bases in the middle.

The chain couples TRBV29-1 to TRBJ2-2; tentative D call: TRBD1 (5 bases). Germline lookup yields CDR1 SQVTM and CDR2 ANQGSEA. The CDR3 length is 14 residues. V was clipped by 4 bases and J by 3 bases, with 12 bases between them. CDR3 loop: CSVGGWRDTGELFF. DNA for the CDR3: TGCAGCGTTGGGGGCTGGAGAGACACCGGGGAGCTGTTTTTT.

This chain links TRBV10-3 with TRBJ2-3; 8 nucleotides match TRBD2. CDR1 is ENHRY, CDR2 SYGVKD, per germline. With 3 bases clipped from V and 5 bases from J, the junction kept 13 bases outside the gene matches. This CDR3 region has 17 residues. The CDR3 protein is CAISDGPGGPRGDTQYF. CDR3 DNA sequence: TGTGCCATCAGTGACGGGCCGGGGGGGCCCCGGGGAGATACGCAGTATTTT.

The V gene is TRBV5-1, the J gene TRBJ1-5; TRBD1 aligns across 8 bases. The CDR3 runs to 13 residues. Germline loops: CDR1 SGHRS, CDR2 YFSETQ. The junction had 1 base not matched to a gene; V was cut back by 7 bases and J by 1 base. CDR3 in amino acids: CASRQGSNQPQHF. The CDR3 DNA is TGCGCCAGCCGACAGGGGAGCAATCAGCCCCAGCATTTT.

The chain employs TRBV5-4 and TRBJ1-3; 8 bases are a match to TRBD1. The junction had 6 bases not matched to a gene; V was cut back by 2 bases and J by 2 bases. This CDR3 has 16 amino acids. The germline V gene encodes CDR1 SGHNT and CDR2 YYREEE (reference sequence). In DNA, the CDR3 is TGTGCCAGCAGCTTACAGGGGGTTAGGACTGGAAACACCATATATTTT. It translates to CASSLQGVRTGNTIYF.

The rearrangement joins TRBV21-1 to TRBJ2-1; TRBD2 is the table's D call, not checked against the DNA. TRBV21-1 is deemed a pseudogene. The CDR3 is 17 residues long. In DNA, the CDR3 is TGTGCCAGCAGCCTTATATCCGGGACTAGCGTGTATGTTGAGCAGTTCTTC. This translates into CASSLISGTSVYVEQFF.

CDR3 sequence: CATSDLQGGGQETQYF. The CDR3, as DNA: TGTGCCACCAGTGATTTGCAGGGCGGGGGTCAGGAGACCCAGTACTTC. The gene calls are TRBV24-1 and TRBJ2-5; 7 bases line up with TRBD2. The junction had 8 bases not matched to a gene; V was cut back by 0 bases and J by 5 bases. The germline CDR1 and CDR2 sequences are KGHDR and SFDVKD. The CDR3 runs 16 residues.

V usage is TRBV7-2 and J usage is TRBJ1-5, with 8 positions matching TRBD1. The CDR3 runs to 14 residues. Germline V gene data show CDR1 as SGHTA and CDR2 as FQGNSA. V dropped 4 bases and J dropped 3; count of bases not matched to a gene: 2. The chain's CDR3 is CASSSTGVNQPQHF. CDR3 bases: TGTGCCAGCAGCTCGACAGGGGTCAATCAGCCCCAGCATTTT. Combining the CDR3 with reference TRBV7-2 and TRBJ1-5 gives the whole variable domain GAGVSQSPSNKVTEKGKDVELRCDPISGHTALYWYRQSLGQGLEFLIYFQGNSAPDKSGLPSDRFSAERTGGSVSTLTIQRTQQEDSAVYLCASSSTGVNQPQHFGDGTRLSIL.

This chain links TRBV6-5 with TRBJ1-4, with TRBD1 as a possible D gene (6 bases). This CDR3 spans 15 amino acids. V shed 2 bases and J shed 3 bases, with 10 bases lying between them. The germline gives CDR1 MNHEY, CDR2 SVGAGI. The CDR3: CASSYEGGANEKLFF. The DNA for the CDR3 is TGTGCCAGCAGTTACGAGGGGGGGGCTAATGAAAAACTGTTTTTT.

This clone was counted a single time. V gene TRBV28 combines with J gene TRBJ2-2; D call uncertain. The V gene lost 6 bases and the J gene lost 6 bases, with 11 bases spanning the gap. This CDR3 is 13 amino acids long. CDR1 and CDR2 from the germline V gene are MDHEN and SYDVKM. The CDR3 loop reads CASSPSEAGELFF. The CDR3, as DNA: TGTGCCAGCAGCCCCTCTGAGGCCGGGGAGCTGTTTTTT.

This CDR3 reads CASSLSTGGKADTQYF. CDR3 coding DNA: TGTGCCAGCAGTTTATCTACGGGGGGGAAGGCAGATACGCAGTATTTT. The chain is built from TRBV27 and TRBJ2-3; 8 positions match TRBD2. Trimming removed 0 bases from V and 4 bases from J; junction bases left unmatched: 6. This CDR3 contains 16 residues. Germline values: CDR1 MNHEY, CDR2 SMNVEV (reference sequence).

J is TRBJ2-7 and V is TRBV7-8; 8 nucleotides line up with TRBD2. V shed 4 bases, J shed 0 bases, and the junction held 5 bases outside the gene matches. Germline V lookup: CDR1 SGHVS, CDR2 FQNEAQ. CDR3 size: 15 residues. The CDR3 region has the DNA TGTGCCAGCAGCTCCGTAGCGGGGAGCTCCTACGAGCAGTACTTC. Its protein is CASSSVAGSSYEQYF.

In regard to this clone: The sample has other DNA sequences that encode this CDR3 too. The chain employs TRBV11-2 and TRBJ2-7; 9 nucleotides match TRBD1. Germline assignment: CDR1 SGHAT and CDR2 FQNNGV. The length of the CDR3 is 14 residues. The trim removed 4 bases at V and 2 bases at J, leaving 3 bases unmatched. The CDR3 region has the DNA TGTGCCAGCAGCTCCGGGACAGGGACCTACGAGCAGTACTTC. It encodes CASSSGTGTYEQYF.

The rearrangement uses TRBV6-5 and TRBJ2-7; 9 bases align to TRBD1. The CDR3 runs 14 residues. CDR1 is MNHEY, CDR2 SVGAGI, per germline. Trimming cost V 5 bases and J 6 bases; bases outside gene matches: 8. The CDR3 sequence: CASSTGGSRFEQYF. For the CDR3, the DNA is TGTGCCAGCAGTACAGGGGGCAGTAGGTTCGAGCAGTACTTC.

The rearrangement links TRBV6-5 to TRBJ2-1; TRBD1 agrees at 10 bases. The CDR3 runs to 16 residues. J lost 8 bases, V lost 3 bases, and 10 bases had no gene match. Germline V gene lookup returns CDR1 MNHEY and CDR2 SVGAGI. CDR3 coding DNA: TGTGCCAGCAGTTATACGACAGGGGGCGCGAGGTATGAGCAGTTCTTC. It translates to CASSYTTGGARYEQFF.

The chain couples TRBV5-6 to TRBJ1-2, with 8 bases fitting TRBD1. The V gene's germline CDR1 is SGHDT and CDR2 YYEEEE. The CDR3 is 14 residues long. With V trimmed by 1 base and J by 8 bases, 7 bases remained unmatched. CDR3 sequence reads: CASSLWTGPRGYTF. DNA for the CDR3: TGTGCCAGCAGCTTGTGGACAGGGCCTCGAGGCTACACCTTC.

This chain links TRBV9 with TRBJ2-1, with D perhaps matching TRBD1 (6 bases). The length of the CDR3 is 17 residues. In germline, CDR1 is SGDLS, CDR2 YYNGEE. The V gene lost 3 bases and the J gene lost 1 base, with 17 bases spanning the gap. CDR3 in amino acids: CASSGPAQGASYNEQFF. CDR3 bases: TGTGCCAGCAGCGGACCCGCACAGGGAGCATCCTACAATGAGCAGTTCTTC. Together with reference TRBV9 and TRBJ2-1, the CDR3 gives the full variable domain: DSGVTQTPKHLITATGQRVTLRCSPRSGDLSVYWYQQSLDQGLQFLIQYYNGEERAKGNILERFSAQQFPDLHSELNLSSLELGDSALYFCASSGPAQGASYNEQFFGPGTRLTVL.

The chain has TRBV4-2 and TRBJ1-5; D unclear. CDR3 length: 18 residues. Trimming took 1 base from V and 4 from J, leaving 20 bases between them. From germline, CDR1 is LGHNA and CDR2 YNFKEQ. CDR3 loop: CASSQGLRRGGPNQPQHF. In DNA form, the CDR3 reads TGTGCCAGCAGCCAAGGTCTTCGTCGGGGTGGCCCTAATCAGCCCCAGCATTTT.

This sequence joins TRBV4-1 and TRBJ1-5; 9 bases map to TRBD1. V gave up 1 base and J gave up 7 bases; unmatched junction bases: 8. This CDR3 is built from 16 residues. Looked up from germline, CDR1 is MGHRA and CDR2 is YSYEKL. The CDR3 loop reads CASSQVGTGLGQPQHF. As DNA, the CDR3 is TGCGCCAGCAGCCAAGTCGGGACAGGGTTGGGGCAGCCCCAGCATTTT.

This clone was found a few times. As DNA, the CDR3 is TGTGCCAGCTCACCCCCAACTGGTGAAGCTTTCTTT. Translating gives CASSPPTGEAFF. The chain couples TRBV18 to TRBJ1-1; D is unresolved. This CDR3 region has 12 residues. Germline loops: CDR1 KGHSH, CDR2 LQKENI. With 3 bases removed from V and 7 bases from J, the gap between germline ends came to 9 bases.

This chain joins TRBV10-3 and TRBJ1-5; D gene uncertain. From germline, CDR1 is ENHRY and CDR2 SYGVKD. The V end was cut by 3 bases, the J end by 1 base, with 10 bases between. The CDR3 runs 15 residues. The CDR3 sequence is CAISERGLSNQPQHF. DNA of the CDR3: TGTGCCATCAGTGAACGGGGTCTGAGCAATCAGCCCCAGCATTTT.

There are a few counts of this clone. The chain joins TRBV6-2 or TRBV6-3 to TRBJ1-2; unclear D gene. V was pared by 2 bases and J by 2 bases, with 15 bases between. The germline V gene encodes CDR1 MNHEY and CDR2 SVGEGT. The CDR3 is 16 residues long. The CDR3 coding sequence is TGTGCCAGCAGTTACGCAGGCAGGCCCACGAACTATGGCTACACCTTC. This gives the protein CASSYAGRPTNYGYTF.

The sample holds a few counts of this clone. The chain employs TRBV6-2 or TRBV6-3 and TRBJ1-2; D is ambiguous. Trimming shortened V by 2 bases and J by 9 bases, and 7 bases separated the two germline ends. Germline loops: CDR1 MNHEY, CDR2 SVGEGT. This CDR3 spans 11 amino acids. The CDR3 DNA is TGTGCCAGCAGTTACGGCGGTAGCTACACCTTC. Its protein is CASSYGGSYTF.

This clone was detected a few times. The chain is built from TRBV12-5 and TRBJ1-5; 8 bases fit TRBD1. After removal of 9 bases from V and 7 bases from J, the junction contained 5 bases not matched to a gene. Looked up from germline, CDR1 is LGHNT and CDR2 is FRNRAP. The CDR3 has 12 residues. The CDR3 protein is CASGQGGQPQHF. In DNA form, the CDR3 reads TGTGCTAGCGGACAGGGAGGCCAGCCCCAGCATTTT.